This T cell receptor beta chain was captured in a study of blood T cell repertoires in COVID-19. Trimming cost V 2 bases and J 0 bases, with 8 bases left between them. Germline V lookup: CDR1 WSHSY, CDR2 SAAADI. There are 15 residues in the CDR3. Per the original data handling: Estimation of nucleated cell counts relied on the amplification of reference gene primers. The method was immunoSEQ multiplex PCR; TCRdb's version includes in-frame clones alone and lacks a portion of them. V and J calls and clone size are copied from that table; D and trimming were computed from the DNA. The data contain 150,000 to 200,000 clones, about 85% of them singletons.

This clonotype was obtained from a woman between 55 and 75 years old with acute or convalescent COVID-19. The sequenced sample was peripheral blood. The chain couples TRBV10-2 to TRBJ1-5; D is unresolved. The CDR3 loop reads CASSETSNSNQPQHF. CDR3 DNA: TGCGCCAGCAGTGAGACAAGTAATAGCAATCAGCCCCAGCATTTT.